This paragraph reports one T cell receptor beta chain. This receptor's antigen is unknown. No much larger clone is present one base from it, and per-base qualities are unavailable. This entry belongs to a study of blood T cell repertoires in COVID-19 (dated by TCRdb to between 2020 and 2021). About the full investigation: Collaborator samples came from the United States, Italy and Spain and covered acute and convalescent phases of COVID-19. Sample metadata almost always included a de-identified subject ID, COVID-19 status, age in years and sex. Where available, HLA class I and class II types were obtained from metadata supplied by the sample provider rather than from assay-based typing. The material from the prospective study consisted of cDNA or gDNA derived from T cells, B-cell-depleted T cells, or PBMCs. Samples came from the ongoing ImmuneRACE study (first 160 participants) plus 1,254 subjects from 6 global collaborators. Deeply sampled blood TCRbeta repertoires from subjects exposed to, actively infected with, or recovered from COVID-19 were included in the dataset. The repertoires were released in a freely available public database meant as a resource for research on the immune response to SARS-CoV-2.

In the prospective study, participants were roughly 18 to 95 years old, resided in approximately 22 geographic areas of the United States, and were enrolled through a virtual design. In the prospective study, cohorts were assigned on the basis of participant-reported clinical history obtained from a screening survey and a study questionnaire. In the prospective study, mobile phlebotomists collected whole blood, serum and a nasopharyngeal or oropharyngeal swab from each participant. Over a roughly two-month period, participants in the prospective study had the option of providing additional blood draws and questionnaires. Before DNA extraction, blood samples from the prospective study were shipped at room temperature or frozen. What the authors observed across the whole study: Clinical and demographic metadata were provided uncurated, with the amount varying by source and participant.

After removal of 6 bases from V and 3 bases from J, the junction retains 4 bases not matched to a gene. CDR1 ENHRY and CDR2 SYGVKD were looked up in the germline V gene. The CDR3, cysteine through phenylalanine, is 13 amino acids long. Only the CDR3 DNA stays, 39 bases, in frame from base 1. TCRbeta CDR3 regions were amplified from genomic DNA by means of the immunoSEQ Assay, a bias-controlled multiplex PCR. The study's own analysis went as follows. The number of nucleated cells in each sample was estimated from the amplification of reference gene primers within the assay. To quantify the absolute abundance of each unique TCRbeta CDR3 rearrangement, sequence reads were collapsed and filtered. Productive Simpson clonality was computed per sample as the square root of Simpson's diversity index over productive rearrangements. TCRdb obtained this table from immuneACCESS and retained in-frame rearrangements with V and J assigned. These tables miss some clones; where compared with another copy, unresolved V genes account for less than half of the shortfall, and the remainder is unexplained. V, J and clone size reflect that table, while D and trimming were determined from the DNA. The sample yields approximately 150,000 clones; less than 90% were counted once. Of the sample, about 1.2% falls within the top ten clones.

This sequence originates from a human donor with acute COVID-19. The donor label of this sample is uncertain. This chain is built from TRBV10-3 and TRBJ1-1; 7 nucleotides in the junction match TRBD1. Input material: PBMCs or T cells enriched from blood (not recorded which). The DNA sequence is given as TGTGCCATCAGGAATCAGGGGGACACTGAAGCTTTCTTT. Translation gives CAIRNQGDTEAFF.